One and the same sample provided the 7 T cell receptor beta chains below, sequenced in a study of T cell repertoires in cytomegalovirus infection. TCRdb ran MiXCR on the reads and lists one entry per CDR3 protein. This table holds around 630,000 distinct CDR3 sequences, more than 20% found once. Sequenced material: CD8+ T cells from PBMCs. The receptors were gathered from a human donor in good health (CMV status not recorded). Some clones in this sample may be carry-over from other donors' samples.

About this clonotype itself: The junction does not match germline at one end; this may be a read error. The genes are TRBV2 and TRBJ2-5; a possible D gene is TRBD1 (6 bases). The CDR3 consists of 9 residues. Germline V gene sequence: CDR1 SNHLY, CDR2 FYNNEI. This CDR3 reads CASSVQGGF. The CDR3, as DNA: TGTGCCAGCAGTGTACAGGGTGGCTTC.

This clonotype occurred a few times. The genes are TRBV6-2 or TRBV6-3 and TRBJ1-1; maybe TRBD1 (5 bases). The germline V and J ends were trimmed by 7 bases and 5 bases, with 17 bases remaining between them. The CDR3 covers 14 residues. CDR1 and CDR2 (germline): MNHEY, SVGEGT. CDR3 sequence: CASNWDLPGTEAFF. The CDR3 region has the DNA TGTGCCAGCAACTGGGACCTCCCTGGGACTGAAGCTTTCTTT.

This clonotype was found a few times. The chain combines TRBV27 with TRBJ2-1; D is unresolved. This CDR3 is 13 amino acids long. Germline loops: CDR1 MNHEY, CDR2 SMNVEV (reference sequence). V gave up 2 bases and J gave up 8 bases, with 10 bases separating them. The CDR3 sequence is CASSLRGPHEQFF. The CDR3 bases are TGTGCCAGCAGTTTACGAGGACCTCATGAGCAGTTCTTC.

The chain carries TRBV5-1 and TRBJ2-7; a possible D gene is TRBD1 (6 bases). V was shortened by 4 bases and J by 4 bases, with 9 bases between the two germline ends. The CDR3 contains 12 residues. Germline V gives CDR1 SGHRS, CDR2 YFSETQ. The CDR3 sequence is CASSGGQYEQYF. In DNA, the CDR3 is TGCGCCAGCAGCGGCGGACAGTACGAGCAGTACTTC.

This sequence joins TRBV28 and TRBJ1-1; 9 bases line up with TRBD1. The V and J ends lost 6 bases and 11 bases, in that order; junction bases with no gene match: 13. Germline assignment: CDR1 MDHEN and CDR2 SYDVKM. The CDR3 extends over 14 amino acids. CDR3 coding DNA: TGTGCCAGCAGGCCCACCGGGACAGGGCCCCATGCTTTCTTT. Encoded protein: CASRPTGTGPHAFF. Supplemented by reference TRBV28 and TRBJ1-1, the full variable domain reads DVKVTQSSRYLVKRTGEKVFLECVQDMDHENMFWYRQDPGLGLRLIYFSYDVKMKEKGDIPEGYSVSREKKERFSLILESASTNQTSMYLCASRPTGTGPHAFFGQGTRLTVV.

This chain links TRBV19 with TRBJ1-5; 9 bases align to TRBD1. The CDR3 is 17 residues long. V lost 1 base and J lost 9; bases outside the gene matches: 13. Per germline, CDR1 LNHDA and CDR2 SQIVND (reference sequence). Here the CDR3 DNA reads TGTGCCAGTAGTATAGTGGTCCCAGGGACAGGGCATCGGCCCCAGCATTTT. Translating gives CASSIVVPGTGHRPQHF.

This clonotype has only a few counts. The J gene is TRBJ1-6, the V gene TRBV20-1; possibly TRBD1 for D (6 bases). CDR1 and CDR2 from the germline V gene are DFQATT and SNEGSKA (reference sequence). V gave up 0 bases and J gave up 4 bases, with 13 bases separating them. The CDR3 has 16 residues. CDR3 coding DNA: TGCAGTGCTAGAGATCAGGACAGCGTGTATAATTCACCCCTCCACTTT. It codes for CSARDQDSVYNSPLHF.